The clone carrying this T cell receptor beta chain has just a few counts. This library used approximately 390 ng RNA and molecular barcoded adaptors spanning alpha/delta and beta/gamma chains. Each CDR3 protein is one row after TCRdb ran MiXCR on the reads. This repertoire shows some 140,000 distinct CDR3 sequences, roughly 13% found once; its top ten account for around 8.2%. This record belongs to a study of read filtering for tumor transcriptome and immune sequencing. Study context: Among patients, some 17 were male and more than 12 female, aged roughly 45 to 80 (mean around 66). TCR-mapped reads were about 4.05 to 11 million with IR-seq versus about 75 to 1,400 with RNA-seq. 8 patients were R-ISS I, 16 were R-ISS II, six or seven were R-ISS III.

The sequenced sample consisted of a population of CD138-negative cells sorted from bone marrow. The TCR was taken from a donor at least 40 years old with multiple myeloma.

The CDR3 loop reads CSAIVSGPTYEQYF. The CDR3 DNA reads TGCAGTGCTATAGTCAGCGGCCCTACCTACGAGCAGTACTTC. This chain links TRBV20-1 with TRBJ2-7; tentatively, D is TRBD2 (5 bases). The CDR3 totals 14 residues. V lost 4 bases, J lost 2 bases, and 15 bases lay in between. The germline V gene encodes CDR1 DFQATT and CDR2 SNEGSKA (reference sequence).